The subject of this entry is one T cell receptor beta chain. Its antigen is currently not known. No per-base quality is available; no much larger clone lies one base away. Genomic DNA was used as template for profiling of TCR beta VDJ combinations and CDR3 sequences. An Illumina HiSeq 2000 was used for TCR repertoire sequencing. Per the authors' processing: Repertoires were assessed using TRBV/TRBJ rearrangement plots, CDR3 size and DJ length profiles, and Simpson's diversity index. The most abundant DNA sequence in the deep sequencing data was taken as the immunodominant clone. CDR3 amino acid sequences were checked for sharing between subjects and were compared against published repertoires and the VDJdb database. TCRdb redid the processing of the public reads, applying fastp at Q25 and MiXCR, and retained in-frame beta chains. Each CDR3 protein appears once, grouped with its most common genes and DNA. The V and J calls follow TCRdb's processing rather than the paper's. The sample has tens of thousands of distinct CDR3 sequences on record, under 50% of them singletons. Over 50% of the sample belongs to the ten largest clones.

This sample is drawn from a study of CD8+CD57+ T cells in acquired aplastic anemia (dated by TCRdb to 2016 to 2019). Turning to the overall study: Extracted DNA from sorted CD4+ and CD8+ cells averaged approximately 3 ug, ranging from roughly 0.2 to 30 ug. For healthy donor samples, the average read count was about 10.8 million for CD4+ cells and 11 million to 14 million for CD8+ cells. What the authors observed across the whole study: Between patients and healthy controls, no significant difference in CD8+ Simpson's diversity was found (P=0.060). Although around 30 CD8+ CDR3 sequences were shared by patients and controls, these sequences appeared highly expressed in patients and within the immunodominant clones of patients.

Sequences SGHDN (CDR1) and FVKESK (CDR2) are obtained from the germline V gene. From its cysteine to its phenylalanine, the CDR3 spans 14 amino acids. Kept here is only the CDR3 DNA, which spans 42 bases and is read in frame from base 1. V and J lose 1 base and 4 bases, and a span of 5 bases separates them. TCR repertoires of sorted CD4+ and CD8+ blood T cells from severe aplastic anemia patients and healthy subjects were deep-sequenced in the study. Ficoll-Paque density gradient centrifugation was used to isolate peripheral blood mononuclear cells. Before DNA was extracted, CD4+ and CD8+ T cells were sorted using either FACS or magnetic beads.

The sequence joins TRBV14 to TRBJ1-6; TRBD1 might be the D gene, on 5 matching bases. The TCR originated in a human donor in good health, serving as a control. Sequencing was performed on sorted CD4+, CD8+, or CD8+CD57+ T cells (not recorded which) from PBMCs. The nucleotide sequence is TGTGCCAGCAGCCAAGGACAGTATAATTCACCCCTCCACTTT. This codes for CASSQGQYNSPLHF.